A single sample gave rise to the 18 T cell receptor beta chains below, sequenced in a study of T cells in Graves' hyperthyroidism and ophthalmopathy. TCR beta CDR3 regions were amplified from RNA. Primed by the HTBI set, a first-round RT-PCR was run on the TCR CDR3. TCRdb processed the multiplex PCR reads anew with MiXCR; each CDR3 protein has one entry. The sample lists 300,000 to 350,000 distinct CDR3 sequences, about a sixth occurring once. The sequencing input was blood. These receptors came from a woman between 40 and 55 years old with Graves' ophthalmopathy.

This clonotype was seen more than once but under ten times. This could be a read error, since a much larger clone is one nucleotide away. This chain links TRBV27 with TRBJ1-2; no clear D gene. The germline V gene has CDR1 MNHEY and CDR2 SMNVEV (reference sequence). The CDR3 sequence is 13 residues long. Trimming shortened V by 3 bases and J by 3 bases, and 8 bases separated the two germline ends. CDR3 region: CASSFRWDYGYTF. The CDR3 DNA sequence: TGTGCCAGCAGTTTTAGGTGGGACTATGGCTACACCTTC.

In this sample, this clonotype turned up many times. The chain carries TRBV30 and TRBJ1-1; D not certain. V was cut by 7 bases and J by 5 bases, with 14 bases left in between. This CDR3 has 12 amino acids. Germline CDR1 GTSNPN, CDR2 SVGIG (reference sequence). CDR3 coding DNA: TGTGCCTTCATACCGGCAGTTACTGAAGCTTTCTTT. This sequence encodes CAFIPAVTEAFF.

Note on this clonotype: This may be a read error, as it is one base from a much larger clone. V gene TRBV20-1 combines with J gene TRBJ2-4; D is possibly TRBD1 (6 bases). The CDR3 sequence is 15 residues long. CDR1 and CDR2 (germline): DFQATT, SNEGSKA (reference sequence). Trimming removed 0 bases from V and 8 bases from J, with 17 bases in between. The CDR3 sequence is CSARDWAGVQDIQYF. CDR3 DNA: TGCAGTGCTAGAGATTGGGCAGGGGTCCAAGACATTCAGTACTTC.

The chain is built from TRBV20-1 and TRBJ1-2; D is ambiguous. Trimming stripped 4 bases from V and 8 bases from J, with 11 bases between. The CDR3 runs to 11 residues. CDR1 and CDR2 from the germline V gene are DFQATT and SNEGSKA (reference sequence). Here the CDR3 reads CSANHLRGYTF. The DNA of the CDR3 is TGCAGTGCTAATCACCTCAGGGGCTACACCTTC.

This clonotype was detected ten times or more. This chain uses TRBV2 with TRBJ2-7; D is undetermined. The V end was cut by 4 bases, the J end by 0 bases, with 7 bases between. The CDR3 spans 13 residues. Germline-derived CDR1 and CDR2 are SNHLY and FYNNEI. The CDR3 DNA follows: TGTGCCAGCAGTGGAACCATCTCCTACGAGCAGTACTTC. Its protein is CASSGTISYEQYF. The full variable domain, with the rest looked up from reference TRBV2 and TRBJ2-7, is EPEVTQTPSHQVTQMGQEVILRCVPISNHLYFYWYRQILGQKVEFLVSFYNNEISEKSEIFDDQFSVERPDGSNFTLKIRSTKLEDSAMYFCASSGTISYEQYFGPGTRLTVT.

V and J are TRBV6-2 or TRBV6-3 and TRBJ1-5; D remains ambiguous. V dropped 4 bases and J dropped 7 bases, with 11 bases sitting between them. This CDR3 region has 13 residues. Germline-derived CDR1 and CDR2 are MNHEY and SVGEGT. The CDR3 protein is CASSLGFSQPQHF. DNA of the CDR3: TGTGCCAGCAGTTTAGGATTCTCGCAGCCCCAGCATTTT.

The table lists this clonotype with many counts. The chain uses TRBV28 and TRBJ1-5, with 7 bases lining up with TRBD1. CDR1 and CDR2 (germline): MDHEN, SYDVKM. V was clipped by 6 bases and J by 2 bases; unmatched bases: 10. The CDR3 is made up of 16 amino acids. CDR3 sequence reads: CASSKGGRAGNQPQHF. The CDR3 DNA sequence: TGTGCCAGCAGCAAAGGGGGCAGGGCGGGCAATCAGCCCCAGCATTTT.

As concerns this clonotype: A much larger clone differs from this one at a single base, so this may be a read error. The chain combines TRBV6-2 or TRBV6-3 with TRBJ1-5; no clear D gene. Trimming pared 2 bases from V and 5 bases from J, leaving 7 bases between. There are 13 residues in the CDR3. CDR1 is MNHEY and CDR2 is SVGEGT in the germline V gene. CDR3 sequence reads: CASSYKRDQPQHF. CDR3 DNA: TGTGCCAGCAGTTACAAAAGGGATCAGCCCCAGCATTTT.

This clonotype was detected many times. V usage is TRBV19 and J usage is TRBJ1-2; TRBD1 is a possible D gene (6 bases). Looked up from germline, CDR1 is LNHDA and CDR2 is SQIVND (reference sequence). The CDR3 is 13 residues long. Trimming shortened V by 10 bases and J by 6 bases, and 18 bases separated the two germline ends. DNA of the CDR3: TGTGCCACCGGGGGGGCCGGGTCGGATGGCTACACCTTC. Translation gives CATGGAGSDGYTF. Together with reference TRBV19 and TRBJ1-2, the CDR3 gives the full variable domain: DGGITQSPKYLFRKEGQNVTLSCEQNLNHDAMYWYRQDPGQGLRLIYYSQIVNDFQKGDIAEGYSVSREKKESFPLTVTSAQKNPTAFYLCATGGAGSDGYTFGSGTRLTVV.

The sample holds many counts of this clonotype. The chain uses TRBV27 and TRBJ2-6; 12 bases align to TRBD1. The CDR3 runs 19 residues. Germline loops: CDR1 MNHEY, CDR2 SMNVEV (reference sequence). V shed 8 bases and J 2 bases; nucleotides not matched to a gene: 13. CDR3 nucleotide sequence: TGTGCCAGCGGCCTCCTCGCCGGGACAGGGGGCGCTGGGGCCAACGTCCTGACTTTC. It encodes CASGLLAGTGGAGANVLTF.

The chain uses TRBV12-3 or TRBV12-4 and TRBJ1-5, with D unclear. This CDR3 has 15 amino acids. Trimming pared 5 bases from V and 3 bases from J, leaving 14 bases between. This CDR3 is CASSPVAGLNQPQHF. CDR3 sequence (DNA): TGTGCCAGCAGTCCGGTCGCGGGCCTCAATCAGCCCCAGCATTTT.

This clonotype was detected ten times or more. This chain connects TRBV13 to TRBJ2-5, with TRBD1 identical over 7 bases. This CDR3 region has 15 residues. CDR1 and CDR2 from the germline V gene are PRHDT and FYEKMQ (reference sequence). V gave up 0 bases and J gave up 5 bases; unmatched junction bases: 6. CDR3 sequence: CASSLGLGGGETQYF. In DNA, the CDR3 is TGTGCCAGCAGCTTAGGGTTAGGGGGCGGGGAGACCCAGTACTTC.

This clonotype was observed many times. CDR3 amino acids: CASRKAGEETQYF. CDR3 DNA sequence: TGTGCCAGCAGAAAAGCGGGAGAAGAGACCCAGTACTTC. The chain has TRBV12-3 or TRBV12-4 and TRBJ2-5; 8 bases are a match to TRBD2. The CDR3 length is 13 residues. J lost 3 bases, V lost 6 bases, and 3 bases had no gene match.

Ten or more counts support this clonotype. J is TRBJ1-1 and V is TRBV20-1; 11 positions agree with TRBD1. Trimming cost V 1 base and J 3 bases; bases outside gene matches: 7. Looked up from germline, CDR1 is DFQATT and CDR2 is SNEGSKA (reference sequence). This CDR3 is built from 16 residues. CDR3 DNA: TGCAGTGCTAGAGTCTGGACAGGGGGCTTTGACACTGAAGCTTTCTTT. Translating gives CSARVWTGGFDTEAFF.

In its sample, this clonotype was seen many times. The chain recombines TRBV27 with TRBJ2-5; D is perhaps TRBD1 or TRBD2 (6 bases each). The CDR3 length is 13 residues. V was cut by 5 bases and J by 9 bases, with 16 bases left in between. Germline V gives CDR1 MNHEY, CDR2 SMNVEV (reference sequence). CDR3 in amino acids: CASSKRHREAQYF. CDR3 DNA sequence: TGTGCCAGCAGTAAACGACACAGGGAGGCCCAGTACTTC.

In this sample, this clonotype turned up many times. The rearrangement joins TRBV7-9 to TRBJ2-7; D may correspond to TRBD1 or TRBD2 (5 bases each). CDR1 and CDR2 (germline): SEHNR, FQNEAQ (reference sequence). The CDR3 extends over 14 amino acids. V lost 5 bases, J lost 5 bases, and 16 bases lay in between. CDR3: CASSAAVGGNEQYF. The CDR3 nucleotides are TGTGCCAGCAGCGCGGCGGTTGGGGGAAACGAGCAGTACTTC.

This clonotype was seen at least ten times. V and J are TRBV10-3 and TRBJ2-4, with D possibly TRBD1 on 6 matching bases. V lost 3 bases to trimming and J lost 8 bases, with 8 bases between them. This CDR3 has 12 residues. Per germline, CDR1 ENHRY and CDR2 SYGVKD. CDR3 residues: CAISEGGDIQYF. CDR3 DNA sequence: TGTGCCATCAGTGAAGGGGGTGACATTCAGTACTTC.

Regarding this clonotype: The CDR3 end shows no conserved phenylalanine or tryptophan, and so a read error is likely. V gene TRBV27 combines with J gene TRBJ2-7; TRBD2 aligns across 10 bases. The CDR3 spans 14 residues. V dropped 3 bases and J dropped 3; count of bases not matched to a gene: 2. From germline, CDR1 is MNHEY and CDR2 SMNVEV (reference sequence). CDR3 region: CASSFRTSGYEQYL. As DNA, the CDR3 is TGTGCCAGCAGTTTCCGGACTAGCGGCTACGAGCAGTACCTC.